The entry that follows covers one T cell receptor beta chain sequence. Its antigen is not known. The data are from a study of PD-1 blockade in mismatch repair-deficient tumors. PCR or immunohistochemistry showed mismatch repair deficiency in every enrolled patient. Deletions cut 0 bases from V and 13 bases from J, with 13 bases between. This CDR3 spans 13 amino acids. Germline assignment: CDR1 MRHNA and CDR2 SNTAGT. The table came from immunoSEQ multiplex PCR; TCRdb's copy has only in-frame clones and leaves some out. This repertoire shows some 110,000 clones, about 74% found once; its top ten account for 4% to 5%. Study-wide results and caveats: Rapid post-treatment expansion, then contraction, generally preceding radiologic response, marked tumor-resident clones.

The receptor was derived from an adult with mismatch repair-deficient cancer. Sequenced material: peripheral blood, taken 60 to 65 weeks after starting pembrolizumab. The V gene is TRBV6-4, the J gene TRBJ2-1; unclear D gene. The chain's CDR3 is CASSDSRTSAQFF. The CDR3 DNA sequence: TGTGCCAGCAGTGACTCTAGGACCAGTGCCCAGTTCTTC.